This T cell receptor beta chain was sequenced for a study of beta chain features in type 1 diabetes. This clone has more than one count but fewer than ten. Its antigen is not identified. The isolated RNA, all of it, was reverse transcribed, so expressed TCRB transcripts were what got sequenced. Sequencing was performed with immunoSEQ multiplex PCR; in TCRdb, only in-frame clones are kept and a portion is missing. The data contain around 600,000 clones, around 11% of them singletons. Study-level findings and limits: Moderately but significantly shorter TCRB CDR3s were found in Type 1 diabetes patients in all four CD4+ subsets. A PCR bias possibly favoring shorter templates would apply equally to patients and controls.

This receptor was identified in a man between 25 and 39 years old with type 1 diabetes. What was sequenced was naive CD4+ T cells from blood.

The CDR3: CAWSEGGWGYEQYF. The CDR3 DNA sequence: TGTGCCTGGAGTGAAGGGGGTTGGGGTTACGAGCAGTACTTC. The chain is built from TRBV30 and TRBJ2-7, with a weak D call TRBD1 (6 bases). There are 14 residues in the CDR3. In germline, CDR1 is GTSNPN, CDR2 SVGIG (reference sequence). V dropped 1 base and J dropped 4 bases, with 14 bases sitting between them.